These 28 T cell receptor beta chains originate from one sample sequenced in a study of regulatory T cells in long-lasting Graves disease. Construction of the TCR beta libraries employed iRepertoire HTBI primers in conjunction with Arm-PCR of CDR3 regions. One entry per CDR3 protein, called by TCRdb with MiXCR from the multiplex PCR reads. This table has about 620,000 distinct CDR3 sequences, 16% appearing once. Time point indicated: newly diagnosed GD, antithyroid drugs for less than 3 months. The authors made the TCR library using RNA they extracted from PBMCs. These data were also filed under a second study, of T cells in Graves' hyperthyroidism and ophthalmopathy.

Sample: peripheral blood mononuclear cells (PBMCs), taken at new diagnosis, from a patient treated with antithyroid drugs. The receptors stem from a woman in her twenties or thirties with Graves disease.

In its sample, this clonotype was seen a few times. V gene TRBV5-6 combines with J gene TRBJ2-5, with D perhaps matching TRBD1 (5 bases). The germline gives CDR1 SGHDT, CDR2 YYEEEE. Deletions cut 3 bases from V and 0 bases from J, with 12 bases between. The CDR3 contains 15 residues. The CDR3 region has the DNA TGTGCCAGCAGCTCTGCGACAGACAACCAAGAGACCCAGTACTTC. It encodes CASSSATDNQETQYF.

V gene TRBV7-9 combines with J gene TRBJ2-1; D uncertain. CDR3 length equals 14 residues. Germline V gene lookup returns CDR1 SEHNR and CDR2 FQNEAQ (reference sequence). Trimming took 1 base from V and 2 from J, leaving 6 bases between them. CDR3: CASSLGVTYNEQFF. CDR3 nucleotides: TGTGCCAGCAGCTTAGGGGTTACCTACAATGAGCAGTTCTTC.

This clonotype has a count of ten or more. J is TRBJ1-1 and V is TRBV28, with 8 bases fitting TRBD1. Losses at the gene ends were 5 bases for V and 4 bases for J; bases not matched to a gene: 15. The CDR3 spans 17 residues. Germline assignment: CDR1 MDHEN and CDR2 SYDVKM. The CDR3 spells CASSTTGGGLSSTEAFF. CDR3 in DNA: TGTGCCAGCAGTACCACAGGGGGAGGGCTGTCGAGCACTGAAGCTTTCTTT.

This clonotype was detected ten times or more. This chain uses TRBV10-3 with TRBJ2-5, with TRBD1 identical over 8 bases. The CDR3 extends over 17 amino acids. V lost 11 bases and J lost 5; bases outside the gene matches: 22. Looked up from germline, CDR1 is ENHRY and CDR2 is SYGVKD. CDR3 nucleotides: TGTGCCGGAGAGATACACGGGACAGGCGACCGTGGGGAGACCCAGTACTTC. Its translation is CAGEIHGTGDRGETQYF.

This clonotype was observed many times. An end of the junction does not agree with germline; a read error may underlie this. The CDR3 DNA follows: TGTGCCAGCAGTCCAGGGGGAGCTTACTTCGGGCTCTCCCCGCCTGACTTC. Encoded protein: CASSPGGAYFGLSPPDF. V gene TRBV12-3 or TRBV12-4 combines with J gene TRBJ2-7, with 7 nucleotides matching TRBD1. The CDR3 runs to 17 residues.

As to this clonotype: This probably arose from a read error, given a far larger clone one base away. The J gene is TRBJ1-1, the V gene TRBV27; D gene uncertain. Germline values: CDR1 MNHEY, CDR2 SMNVEV (reference sequence). The CDR3 spans 12 residues. Trimming stripped 6 bases from V and 4 bases from J, with 9 bases between. CDR3 protein: CASRDPSTEAFF. The CDR3 bases are TGTGCCAGCAGAGACCCGAGCACTGAAGCTTTCTTT.

Of note for this clonotype: At one end the junction does not follow the germline gene, possibly because of a read error. The chain is built from TRBV5-1 and TRBJ1-1, with a tentative D call TRBD1 (6 bases). The CDR3 totals 14 residues. The germline gives CDR1 SGHRS, CDR2 YFSETQ. The CDR3 loop is CASSLGGGNAEAFF. For the CDR3, the DNA is TGTGCCAGCAGCTTAGGAGGGGGGAACGCTGAAGCTTTCTTT.

This clonotype was observed many times. The gene calls are TRBV6-1 and TRBJ2-1; 10 bases are shared with TRBD2. This CDR3 has 16 amino acids. Germline CDR1 reads MNHNS; CDR2 reads SASEGT. V dropped 5 bases and J dropped 1; count of bases not matched to a gene: 5. As DNA, the CDR3 is TGTGCCAGCAGTAAACCGGGACTAGCGTCCTACAATGAGCAGTTCTTC. Its translation: CASSKPGLASYNEQFF.

This clonotype was recorded many times. The chain links TRBV2 to TRBJ1-4; 7 positions match TRBD1. Unmatched junction bases numbered 5, after V lost 8 bases and J lost 8 bases. The CDR3 runs 12 residues. CDR1 and CDR2 from the germline V gene are SNHLY and FYNNEI. CDR3 amino acids: CASDRVGEKLFF. The CDR3 bases are TGTGCCAGCGACAGGGTGGGAGAAAAACTGTTTTTT.

The rearrangement joins TRBV20-1 to TRBJ1-1; D is unclear. The CDR3 extends over 14 amino acids. V was pared by 3 bases and J by 8 bases, with 19 bases between. Germline CDR1 is DFQATT and CDR2 is SNEGSKA (reference sequence). CDR3 protein: CSASTRFYTEEAFF. The CDR3, as DNA: TGCAGTGCTAGCACGAGATTTTACACTGAAGAAGCTTTCTTT.

The sample holds a few counts of this clonotype. The chain employs TRBV5-1 and TRBJ1-1; TRBD1 might be the D (6 bases). CDR1 is SGHRS, CDR2 YFSETQ, per germline. The CDR3 length is 15 residues. With 2 bases removed from V and 1 base from J, the gap between germline ends came to 12 bases. The DNA for the CDR3 is TGCGCCAGCAGCTTCGGGGGGGCGTGGAACACTGAAGCTTTCTTT. Its translation is CASSFGGAWNTEAFF.

V usage is TRBV20-1 and J usage is TRBJ1-1; unclear D gene. The germline V gene encodes CDR1 DFQATT and CDR2 SNEGSKA (reference sequence). V lost 0 bases to trimming and J lost 6 bases, with 8 bases between them. The CDR3 spans 12 residues. The CDR3 nucleotides are TGCAGTGCTAGAGAGAATAACGCTGAAGCTTTCTTT. This encodes CSARENNAEAFF.

The chain is built from TRBV20-1 and TRBJ2-1; tentative D call: TRBD2 (6 bases). The CDR3 consists of 14 residues. V lost 3 bases and J 7 bases, leaving 16 bases between the germline ends. Germline CDR1 DFQATT, CDR2 SNEGSKA (reference sequence). Here the CDR3 reads CSARYNGRENEQFF. As DNA, the CDR3 is TGCAGTGCTAGGTATAACGGGAGAGAGAATGAGCAGTTCTTC.

V is TRBV6-5 and J is TRBJ1-3, with unresolved D. V was pared by 2 bases and J by 4 bases, with 6 bases between. Germline CDR1 MNHEY, CDR2 SVGAGI. This CDR3 has 13 residues. The CDR3 coding sequence is TGTGCCAGCAGTTACGTCCTGGGAAACACCATATATTTT. Its protein product is CASSYVLGNTIYF.

This clonotype was detected many times. CDR3 in DNA: TGTGCCAGCAGAAGGAAACTAGCTGAGCAGTTCTTC. The encoded protein is CASRRKLAEQFF. The J gene is TRBJ2-1, the V gene TRBV28, with D tentatively TRBD2 (6 bases). The germline V gene has CDR1 MDHEN and CDR2 SYDVKM. V lost 6 bases and J 9 bases, leaving 12 bases between the germline ends. This CDR3 is 12 amino acids long.

This clonotype was counted many times. The V gene is TRBV12-3 or TRBV12-4, the J gene TRBJ2-5; TRBD2 agrees at 14 bases. The CDR3 contains 16 residues. The ends lost 3 bases at V and 4 bases at J; junction bases unmatched: 4. This CDR3 reads CASSFGLAGGGETQYF. CDR3 nucleotide sequence: TGTGCCAGCAGTTTTGGACTAGCGGGAGGTGGAGAGACCCAGTACTTC.

This clonotype was found a few times. The chain joins TRBV15 to TRBJ2-1; TRBD2 agrees at 9 bases. Looked up from germline, CDR1 is LNHNV and CDR2 is YYDKDF (reference sequence). The CDR3 has 18 amino acids. With V trimmed by 11 bases and J by 6 bases, 23 bases remained unmatched. The CDR3 nucleotides are TGTGCCTGTCGGGACCCCACTCCGGCGGGAGGGTTTTTCAATGAGCAGTTCTTC. Encoded protein: CACRDPTPAGGFFNEQFF.

This clonotype was observed a few times. V is TRBV30 and J is TRBJ2-6, with D perhaps assigned TRBD1 or TRBD2 (5 bases each). The germline gives CDR1 GTSNPN, CDR2 SVGIG (reference sequence). The CDR3 loop spans 15 amino acids. Trimming removed 4 bases from V and 11 bases from J, with 21 bases in between. The CDR3, as DNA: TGTGCCTGGACCCTCCCAATGGGACCCCTGCACGTCCTGACTTTC. This encodes CAWTLPMGPLHVLTF.

The chain carries TRBV7-3 and TRBJ2-7; 9 nucleotides align to TRBD2. CDR1 is SGHTA and CDR2 is FQGTGA in the germline V gene. Trimming cost V 4 bases and J 4 bases; bases outside gene matches: 5. The CDR3 totals 14 residues. This chain's CDR3 is CASSSAGGGYEQYF. In DNA form, the CDR3 reads TGTGCCAGCAGCTCAGCGGGAGGAGGTTACGAGCAGTACTTC.

This clonotype was observed at least ten times. This chain connects TRBV15 to TRBJ2-3; 9 bases match TRBD1. Looked up from germline, CDR1 is LNHNV and CDR2 is YYDKDF (reference sequence). Trimming at V came to 3 bases and at J to 1 base, leaving 2 bases not matched to a gene. CDR3 length: 15 residues. CDR3 in DNA: TGTGCCACCAGCAGGGGACAGGGACGCACAGATACGCAGTATTTT. Encoded protein: CATSRGQGRTDTQYF.

This clonotype was recorded many times. The chain is built from TRBV28 and TRBJ1-5, with 10 bases aligning to TRBD1. Germline loops: CDR1 MDHEN, CDR2 SYDVKM. This CDR3 spans 15 amino acids. V lost 3 bases to trimming and J lost 3 bases; unmatched junction nucleotides: 2. The CDR3 sequence: CASSFRQGANQPQHF. As DNA, the CDR3 is TGTGCCAGCAGTTTCCGACAGGGGGCCAATCAGCCCCAGCATTTT.

This clonotype was recorded many times. The chain is built from TRBV5-1 and TRBJ2-3; no clear D. V was shortened by 4 bases and J by 5 bases, with 8 bases between the two germline ends. CDR3 size: 12 residues. CDR1 and CDR2 (germline): SGHRS, YFSETQ. CDR3 in DNA: TGCGCCAGCAGCGGCGAGGTAGATACGCAGTATTTT. This gives the protein CASSGEVDTQYF.

This clonotype was found a few times. This chain uses TRBV3-1 with TRBJ2-2, with D possibly being TRBD2 (6 bases). The CDR3 sequence is 14 residues long. V shed 7 bases and J shed 2 bases, with 11 bases lying between them. Germline V lookup: CDR1 LGHDT, CDR2 YNNKEL (reference sequence). The CDR3 sequence: CASKTGVNTGELFF. The CDR3 DNA follows: TGTGCCAGCAAAACGGGGGTTAACACCGGGGAGCTGTTTTTT.

The chain couples TRBV15 to TRBJ1-4; TRBD1 might be the D (5 bases). Looked up from germline, CDR1 is LNHNV and CDR2 is YYDKDF (reference sequence). The CDR3 is 19 amino acids. V lost 0 bases to trimming and J lost 0 bases, with 17 bases between them. CDR3: CATSRDPAGTLATNEKLFF. DNA for the CDR3: TGTGCCACCAGCAGAGATCCAGCAGGGACCCTCGCAACTAATGAAAAACTGTTTTTT. The full variable domain, with the rest looked up from reference TRBV15 and TRBJ1-4, is DAMVIQNPRYQVTQFGKPVTLSCSQTLNHNVMYWYQQKSSQAPKLLFHYYDKDFNNEADTPDNFQSRRPNTSFCFLDIRSPGLGDTAMYLCATSRDPAGTLATNEKLFFGSGTQLSVL.

CDR3 in DNA: TGTGCCAGCAGTTTTTTGAGGGGGCAGGACTATGGCTACACCTTC. Its translation is CASSFLRGQDYGYTF. V gene TRBV27 combines with J gene TRBJ1-2; TRBD1 matches at 7 bases. CDR1 is MNHEY and CDR2 is SMNVEV in the germline V gene (reference sequence). CDR3 length: 15 amino acids. J gave up 3 bases and V 3 bases, and 7 bases lay outside the gene matches.

Only a few counts were recorded for this clonotype. The CDR3 loop is CASSVGREASYEQYF. CDR3 nucleotide sequence: TGTGCCAGCAGCGTTGGGCGGGAGGCCTCCTACGAGCAGTACTTC. The rearrangement uses TRBV7-2 and TRBJ2-7; 8 bases are shared with TRBD2. Germline CDR1 is SGHTA and CDR2 is FQGNSA. Trimming took 5 bases from V and 0 from J; bases not matched to a gene: 6. This CDR3 is built from 15 residues.

At least ten counts were recorded for this clonotype. The gene calls are TRBV10-3 and TRBJ1-6; D gene uncertain. Per the germline V gene, CDR1 is ENHRY and CDR2 is SYGVKD. CDR3 length equals 14 residues. Trimming took off 10 bases at V and 7 bases at J, with 17 bases between the two ends. The CDR3 region is CATRPVGVNSPLHF. The CDR3 nucleotides are TGTGCCACCCGGCCCGTGGGCGTGAATTCACCCCTCCACTTT.

The table lists this clonotype with many counts. This chain uses TRBV6-1 with TRBJ2-7; 14 bases agree with TRBD2. Unmatched junction bases numbered 10, after V lost 10 bases and J lost 2 bases. This CDR3 is built from 16 residues. The germline gives CDR1 MNHNS, CDR2 SASEGT. The CDR3: CATAGTSGSPPYEQYF. In DNA, the CDR3 is TGTGCCACCGCCGGGACTAGCGGGAGTCCTCCCTACGAGCAGTACTTC.